Listed here is a single T cell receptor beta chain. These data belong to a study of OX40 agonist ivuxolimab in advanced cancers. Study overall: Partial response was recorded in three patients: one hepatocellular carcinoma and two cutaneous melanoma cases.

CDR1 and CDR2 (germline): SGHTS, YDEGEE. The CDR3 has 16 amino acids. Trimming took 5 bases from V and 1 from J; bases not matched to a gene: 11. The data were produced by immunoSEQ multiplex PCR, yet TCRdb's version contains in-frame clones alone and is incomplete. Counted here are roughly 50,000 clones, roughly 86% occurring once; the ten biggest clones make up 1.5% to 2%. The chain carries TRBV5-8 and TRBJ1-1; TRBD1 aligns across 7 bases. This TCR derives from an adult with an advanced solid tumor such as melanoma, head and neck, liver or kidney cancer. This specimen was CD4+ or CD8+ T cells sorted from blood, taken in a trial of the OX40 agonist ivuxolimab. The DNA for the CDR3 is TGTGCCAGCAGTTACCGAGGGGGCGCGACGAACACTGAAGCTTTCTTT. It encodes CASSYRGGATNTEAFF. Drawing the rest from reference TRBV5-8 and TRBJ1-1, the complete variable domain is EAGVTQSPTHLIKTRGQQATLRCSPISGHTSVYWYQQALGLGLQFLLWYDEGEERNRGNFPPRFSGRQFPNYSSELNVNALELEDSALYLCASSYRGGATNTEAFFGQGTRLTVV.